These T cell receptor beta chains were read from a single sample in a study of T cell responses to AZD1222 COVID-19 vaccine. Libraries were prepared by immunoSEQ multiplex PCR; TCRdb keeps only in-frame clonotypes and omits some of them. The table has about 140,000 clones, approximately 90% seen once. The sequencing used peripheral blood, collected 28 days after the second AZD1222 dose. The receptors shown here come from an adult who received the AZD1222 COVID-19 vaccine. The CDR3 runs from the conserved cysteine through the conserved F or W. A D gene is named only where the DNA matches it firmly. A row's size may be missing; if present it is once, few, many or a size class.

NA	TRBV28	TRBJ2-5	NA	CATWGQETQYF	TGTGCCACCTGGGGCCAAGAGACCCAGTACTTC
TRBD1	TRBV9	TRBJ1-1	few	CASSRLTGGTEAFF	TGTGCCAGCAGCCGGCTGACAGGGGGCACTGAAGCTTTCTTT
NA	TRBV5-1	TRBJ1-1	NA	CASSSGNSVPTEAFF	TGCGCCAGCAGCTCCGGAAACAGTGTTCCCACTGAAGCTTTCTTT
NA	TRBV11-2	TRBJ1-1	NA	CASSLGAEAFF	TGTGCCAGCAGCTTAGGGGCTGAAGCTTTCTTT
TRBD2	TRBV19	TRBJ2-3	once	CASSIAGGAGTDTQYF	TGTGCCAGTAGTATAGCCGGGGGGGCAGGCACAGATACGCAGTATTTT
NA	TRBV7-2	TRBJ2-1	NA	CASPPQVPTNEQFF	TGTGCCAGCCCGCCTCAGGTACCTACGAATGAGCAGTTCTTC
NA	TRBV7-8	TRBJ2-2	NA	CASSVGRGRGGPGELFF	TGTGCCAGCAGCGTGGGTAGGGGACGGGGCGGACCCGGGGAGCTGTTTTTT
NA	TRBV2	TRBJ2-3	NA	CATESGQIRSLTDTQYF	TGTGCCACCGAATCTGGACAGATAAGGTCCCTCACAGATACGCAGTATTTT
NA	TRBV19	TRBJ1-3	NA	CASDNRAGNTIYF	TGTGCCAGTGACAACAGGGCTGGAAACACCATATATTTT
TRBD1	TRBV29-1	TRBJ2-1	once	CSVSTGASYNEQFF	TGCAGCGTTTCGACAGGGGCCTCGTACAATGAGCAGTTCTTC
TRBD1	TRBV10-3	TRBJ2-1	NA	CAINDRGRDNEQFF	TGTGCCATCAATGACAGGGGGCGAGACAATGAGCAGTTCTTC
NA	TRBV5-1	TRBJ1-1	NA	CASSLEGRQNTEAFF	TGCGCCAGCAGCTTGGAGGGGCGGCAGAACACTGAAGCTTTCTTT
TRBD1	TRBV24-1	TRBJ1-4	NA	CATSDPGQGTNEKLFF	TGTGCCACCAGTGATCCGGGACAGGGTACTAATGAAAAACTGTTTTTT
NA	TRBV6-5	TRBJ2-7	NA	CASHNLVSYEQYF	TGTGCCAGCCATAATTTAGTCTCCTACGAGCAGTACTTC
NA	TRBV6-5	TRBJ2-1	NA	CATRRGANEQFF	TGTGCCACTCGTCGGGGAGCAAATGAGCAGTTCTTC
NA	TRBV4-2	TRBJ1-4	NA	CASSQDRASTNEKLFF	TGTGCCAGCAGCCAAGATAGAGCGTCAACTAATGAAAAACTGTTTTTT
NA	TRBV6-2/TRBV6-3	TRBJ2-7	NA	CASSRVMAGRVEQYF	TGTGCCAGCAGTAGAGTTATGGCAGGAAGGGTCGAGCAGTACTTC
NA	TRBV11-3	TRBJ2-3	few	CASSLQGDTQYF	TGTGCCAGCAGCTTACAGGGAGATACGCAGTATTTT
NA	TRBV4-1	TRBJ2-7	NA	CASSSSGSSYEQYF	TGCGCCAGTTCCTCGAGCGGAAGCTCCTACGAGCAGTACTTC
NA	TRBV4-1	TRBJ1-4	NA	CASSQDRAGATNEKLFF	TGCGCCAGCAGCCAAGACAGGGCAGGAGCAACTAATGAAAAACTGTTTTTT
NA	TRBV9	TRBJ1-1	once	CASSIEMNTEAFF	TGTGCCAGCAGCATTGAAATGAACACTGAAGCTTTCTTT
NA	TRBV12-3/TRBV12-4	TRBJ2-1	NA	CASSASSYNEQFF	TGTGCCAGCAGTGCAAGCTCCTACAATGAGCAGTTCTTC
NA	TRBV3-1/TRBV3-2	TRBJ2-7	NA	CASSQEGAGLVEF	TGTGCCAGCAGCCAAGAGGGGGCGGGGCTCGTAGAATTC
NA	TRBV3-1/TRBV3-2	TRBJ1-3	NA	CASSQPGSGNTIYF	TGTGCCAGCAGCCAACCGGGCTCTGGAAACACCATATATTTT
NA	TRBV11-2	TRBJ2-7	NA	CASRPRASGYEQYF	TGTGCCAGCAGACCTCGGGCCTCCGGGTACGAGCAGTACTTC
NA	TRBV12-3/TRBV12-4	TRBJ1-2	NA	CASSPEGFYGYTF	TGTGCCAGCAGTCCCGAGGGGTTCTATGGCTACACCTTC
NA	TRBV30	TRBJ1-1	NA	CAWSVRPKETEAFF	TGTGCCTGGAGCGTAAGGCCGAAGGAGACTGAAGCTTTCTTT
NA	TRBV5-5	TRBJ1-3	NA	CASSLWGAGNTIYF	TGTGCCAGCAGCTTATGGGGAGCTGGAAACACCATATATTTT
TRBD2	TRBV27	TRBJ2-2	NA	CASSLLAGNTGELFF	TGTGCCAGCAGTTTGCTAGCGGGGAACACCGGGGAGCTGTTTTTT
NA	TRBV19	TRBJ1-5	NA	CASSPRGAWQPQHF	TGTGCCAGTAGTCCGAGGGGGGCTTGGCAGCCCCAGCATTTT
NA	TRBV10-3	TRBJ2-2	NA	CANRDNTNTGELFF	TGTGCCAACCGGGATAACACGAACACCGGGGAGCTGTTTTTT
NA	TRBV24-1	TRBJ2-1	NA	CATSDLYNEQFF	TGTGCCACCAGTGACCTCTACAATGAGCAGTTCTTC
NA	TRBV7-9	TRBJ1-2	NA	CASSSLGKNYGYTF	TGTGCCAGCAGCTCGTTAGGGAAAAACTATGGCTACACCTTC
NA	TRBV11-2	TRBJ2-7	NA	CASSSTPSRTYEQYF	TGTGCCAGCAGCTCCACGCCCTCTCGGACCTACGAGCAGTACTTC
TRBD1	TRBV28	TRBJ1-4	NA	CASSFFRRGGEKLFF	TGTGCCAGCAGTTTTTTTCGCAGGGGGGGGGAAAAACTGTTTTTT
NA	TRBV12-3/TRBV12-4	TRBJ1-5	NA	CASSLTANQPQHF	TGTGCCAGCAGTTTAACAGCGAATCAGCCCCAGCATTTT
TRBD1	TRBV7-2	TRBJ2-2	NA	CASSLGGQGSVGELFF	TGTGCCAGCAGCTTAGGGGGACAGGGTTCGGTCGGGGAGCTGTTTTTT
NA	TRBV2	TRBJ1-2	NA	CASGADSINYGYTF	TGTGCCAGCGGGGCCGACAGTATTAACTATGGCTACACCTTC
NA	TRBV9	TRBJ2-2	NA	CASSVVSAANTGELFF	TGTGCCAGCAGCGTAGTTAGCGCCGCGAACACCGGGGAGCTGTTTTTT
TRBD2	TRBV19	TRBJ2-3	NA	CATGGGEVTDTQYF	TGTGCCACCGGCGGGGGGGAGGTGACGGATACGCAGTATTTT
NA	TRBV2	TRBJ1-6	NA	CASNTYNSPLHF	TGTGCCAGCAACACCTATAATTCACCCCTCCACTTT
NA	TRBV2	TRBJ1-4	once	CASRGGSSNEKLFF	TGTGCCAGCCGCGGGGGAAGTTCGAATGAAAAACTGTTTTTT
TRBD1	TRBV27	TRBJ1-2	few	CASSKWGTGAGYTF	TGTGCCAGCAGTAAATGGGGGACAGGGGCTGGCTACACCTTC
NA	TRBV3-1/TRBV3-2	TRBJ1-2	few	CASSKMGGGENYGYTF	TGTGCCAGCAGTAAAATGGGAGGTGGAGAAAACTATGGCTACACCTTC
NA	TRBV6-5	TRBJ2-7	NA	CASSYSTVSYEQYF	TGTGCCAGCAGTTACTCCACAGTTTCCTACGAGCAGTACTTC
TRBD1	TRBV28	TRBJ1-5	NA	CASSTPGTGWNQPQHF	TGTGCCAGCAGCACACCCGGGACAGGGTGGAATCAGCCCCAGCATTTT
NA	TRBV5-5	TRBJ1-1	once	CASSLASGRNTEAFF	TGTGCCAGCAGCTTGGCCAGCGGGAGAAACACTGAAGCTTTCTTT
NA	TRBV19	TRBJ1-5	NA	CASSIGTYRGSNQPQHF	TGTGCCAGTAGTATAGGGACATACCGGGGGAGCAATCAGCCCCAGCATTTT
NA	TRBV18	TRBJ1-1	few	CASSPGQATEAFF	TGTGCCAGCTCACCAGGGCAGGCCACTGAAGCTTTCTTT
NA	TRBV29-1	TRBJ1-1	NA	CSVGGRVSTEAFF	TGCAGCGTTGGAGGGAGGGTGTCCACTGAAGCTTTCTTT
NA	TRBV21-1	TRBJ1-6	few	CASSNGGSSYNSPLHF	TGTGCCAGCAGCAACGGGGGAAGCTCCTATAATTCACCCCTCCACTTT
TRBD1	TRBV5-6	TRBJ2-1	NA	CASSWGEDRGEQFF	TGTGCCAGCAGCTGGGGGGAGGACAGGGGTGAGCAGTTCTTC
TRBD2	TRBV9	TRBJ2-5	NA	CASSVSWSGGIAGGPMMETQYF	TGTGCCAGCAGCGTATCCTGGTCTGGTGGAATCGCGGGGGGGCCTATGATGGAGACCCAGTACTTC
NA	TRBV19	TRBJ2-2	few	CASRSPYSTGELFF	TGTGCCAGTAGAAGTCCGTACTCCACCGGGGAGCTGTTTTTT
NA	TRBV1	TRBJ2-5	NA	CTSSLTYPLLAGAGRETQYF	TGCACCAGCAGCCTAACCTACCCCCTACTAGCGGGAGCTGGGCGAGAGACCCAGTACTTC
NA	TRBV7-2	TRBJ1-5	NA	CASSLEGGQPQHF	TGTGCCAGCAGCTTAGAGGGCGGCCAGCCCCAGCATTTT
TRBD1	TRBV28	TRBJ1-6	NA	CASSTRPDRGGSPLHF	TGTGCCAGCAGTACCCGCCCGGACAGGGGTGGCTCACCCCTCCACTTT
NA	TRBV18	TRBJ2-7	NA	CAGEGGNYEQYF	TGTGCCGGGGAAGGCGGGAACTACGAGCAGTACTTC
NA	TRBV11-2	TRBJ2-1	NA	CASSSAEFIF	TGTGCCAGCAGCTCGGCGGAGTTTATCTTC
NA	TRBV25-1	TRBJ1-2	NA	CASSEVGGGYGYTF	TGTGCCAGCAGTGAAGTTGGGGGGGGCTATGGCTACACCTTC